The source of this TCR beta chain is a study of T cell responses to AZD1222 COVID-19 vaccine. The CDR3 covers 14 residues. Germline CDR1 DFQATT, CDR2 SNEGSKA (reference sequence). J gave up 5 bases and V 3 bases, and 6 bases lay outside the gene matches. TCRdb's copy holds only in-frame clones and misses some; the assay was immunoSEQ multiplex PCR. Of approximately 110,000 clones in the sample, approximately 90% were seen once. This clone occurred a few times. What it recognizes is unknown. Study findings and constraints: Baseline serology detected seropositivity in only a handful of AZD1222 recipients. Once two AZD1222 doses were given, Spike-specific TCR breadth and depth went up.

This receptor was obtained from an adult in good health. The chain joins TRBV20-1 to TRBJ2-3, with TRBD2 matching over 9 bases. This material consisted of peripheral blood, taken on day 0 of AZD1222 vaccination. The CDR3, as DNA: TGCAGTGCTAGTCGTAGCGGGAGAGTAGATACGCAGTATTTT. Translated: CSASRSGRVDTQYF.